This TCR beta chain was captured by sequencing in a study of shared clonotypes between healthy human individuals. Turning to this clone: What it binds is unknown.

Study-level results: Across a few donors, naive CD4 shared approximately 4.5%, naive CD8 over 3%, memory CD4 roughly 2.5%, memory CD8 0.4% to 0.5%.

The CDR3 covers 14 residues. Germline loops: CDR1 SGHTA, CDR2 FQGTGA. Trimming removed 5 bases at V and 4 bases at J, with 14 bases between. The repertoire was sequenced with immunoSEQ multiplex PCR; TCRdb's copy has only in-frame clones and lacks some. The sample records 2,500,000 or so clones, about 92% being singletons. This chain links TRBV7-3 with TRBJ1-1, with a tentative D call TRBD1 (5 bases). The source material was naive CD4+ T cells sorted from blood. Subset in this sample: CD45RA+ positively selected. The receptor comes from a man younger than 30 in good health. The CDR3 here is CASSAPGTFTEAFF. The CDR3 nucleotides are TGTGCCAGCAGCGCCCCCGGGACGTTCACTGAAGCTTTCTTT.